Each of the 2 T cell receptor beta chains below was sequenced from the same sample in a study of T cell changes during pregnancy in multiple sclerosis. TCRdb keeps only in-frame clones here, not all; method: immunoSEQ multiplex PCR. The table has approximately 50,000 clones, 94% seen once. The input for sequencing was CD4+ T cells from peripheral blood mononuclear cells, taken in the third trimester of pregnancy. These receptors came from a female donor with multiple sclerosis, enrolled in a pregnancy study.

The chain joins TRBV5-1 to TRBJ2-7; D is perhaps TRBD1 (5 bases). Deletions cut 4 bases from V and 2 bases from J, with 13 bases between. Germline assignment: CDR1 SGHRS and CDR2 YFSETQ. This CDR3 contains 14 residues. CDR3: CASSANRSPYEQYF. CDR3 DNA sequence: TGCGCCAGCAGCGCCAACAGGTCCCCCTACGAGCAGTACTTC. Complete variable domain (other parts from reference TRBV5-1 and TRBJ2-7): KAGVTQTPRYLIKTRGQQVTLSCSPISGHRSVSWYQQTPGQGLQFLFEYFSETQRNKGNFPGRFSGRQFSNSRSEMNVSTLELGDSALYLCASSANRSPYEQYFGPGTRLTVT.

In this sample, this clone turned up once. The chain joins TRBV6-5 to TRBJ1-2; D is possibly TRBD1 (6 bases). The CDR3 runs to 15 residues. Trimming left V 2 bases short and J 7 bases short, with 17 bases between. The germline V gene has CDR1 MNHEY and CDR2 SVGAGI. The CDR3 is CASSYAGAGVIGYTF. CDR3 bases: TGTGCCAGCAGTTACGCTGGGGCAGGGGTTATTGGCTACACCTTC.